The text below deals with one TCR beta chain. The CDR3 contains 17 residues. V dropped 1 base and J dropped 3; count of bases not matched to a gene: 10. Germline V gives CDR1 GTSNPN, CDR2 SVGIG (reference sequence). Unique molecular identifiers tagged the TCRbeta library. TCRdb re-derived calls from the PCR reads in MiXCR, one entry per CDR3 protein. Found here are approximately 350,000 distinct CDR3 sequences, 10% to 13% of them singletons; the top ten hold around 2.4%. The sample comes from a study of T-cell reconstitution after alpha-beta-depleted transplantation in children. V is TRBV30 and J is TRBJ2-1, with 9 bases aligning to TRBD1. This receptor was obtained from a human donor who donated a stem cell graft to a child with acute lymphoblastic leukemia. The sample here was PBMCs from the stem cell graft donor, taken from the stem cell graft. The CDR3 sequence: CAWSGSGTGKGYNEQFF. The CDR3 DNA reads as TGTGCCTGGAGTGGATCCGGGACAGGGAAGGGCTACAATGAGCAGTTCTTC.